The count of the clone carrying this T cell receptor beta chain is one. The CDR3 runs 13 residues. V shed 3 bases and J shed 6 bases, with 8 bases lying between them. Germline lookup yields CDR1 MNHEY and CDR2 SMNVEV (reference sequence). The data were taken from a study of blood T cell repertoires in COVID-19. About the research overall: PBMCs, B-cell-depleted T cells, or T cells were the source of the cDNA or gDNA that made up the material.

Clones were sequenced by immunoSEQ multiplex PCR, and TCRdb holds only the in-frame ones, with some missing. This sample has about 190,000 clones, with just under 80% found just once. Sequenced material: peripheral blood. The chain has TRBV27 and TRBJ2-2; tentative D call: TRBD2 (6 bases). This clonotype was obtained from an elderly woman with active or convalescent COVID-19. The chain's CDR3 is CASSLTSSGELFF. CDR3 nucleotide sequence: TGTGCCAGCAGTTTGACTAGTTCCGGGGAGCTGTTTTTT.